Shown below are 15 T cell receptor beta chains from a single sample sequenced in a study of T cells in narcolepsy. Data came from immunoSEQ multiplex PCR; TCRdb stores just in-frame clones and leaves some out. The sample consists of around 27,000 clones, 82% of them appearing once. The sample taken for sequencing was CD45RA- memory CD4+ T cells from PBMCs. The receptors here all came from a human donor with narcolepsy.

The chain joins TRBV6-5 to TRBJ1-1, with D maybe TRBD1 (5 bases). CDR1 and CDR2 from the germline V gene are MNHEY and SVGAGI. The CDR3 loop spans 12 amino acids. V was shortened by 6 bases and J by 8 bases, with 13 bases between the two germline ends. The chain's CDR3 is CASRRRDLEAFF. CDR3 bases: TGTGCCAGCAGACGAAGGGACCTAGAAGCTTTCTTT.

This clone came up once. V and J are TRBV28 and TRBJ2-2, with TRBD1 matching over 9 bases. V shed 2 bases, J shed 6 bases, and the junction held 7 bases outside the gene matches. The CDR3 is 16 residues long. CDR1 is MDHEN, CDR2 SYDVKM, per germline. The CDR3 region is CASSLPNRGRAGELFF. DNA of the CDR3: TGTGCCAGCAGTTTACCAAACAGGGGGCGAGCCGGGGAGCTGTTTTTT.

This chain joins TRBV19 and TRBJ1-1; a weak D match, TRBD1 (6 bases). The V end lost 5 bases, the J end lost 1 base, and 17 bases lay between the germline ends. Germline CDR1 and CDR2: LNHDA and SQIVND (reference sequence). The CDR3 loop spans 16 amino acids. As DNA, the CDR3 is TGTGCCAGTAGTTCTAGGGTAGGGGGAACGAACACTGAAGCTTTCTTT. Its protein is CASSSRVGGTNTEAFF.

This clone is a singleton in its sample. The J gene is TRBJ1-2, the V gene TRBV28, with D possibly TRBD1 on 5 matching bases. CDR3 length equals 15 residues. The V gene lost 5 bases and the J gene lost 4 bases, with 17 bases spanning the gap. Germline V lookup: CDR1 MDHEN, CDR2 SYDVKM. As DNA, the CDR3 is TGTGCCAGCAGTCTCAATTTTCTTAGGGGCTATGGCTACACCTTC. Protein sequence: CASSLNFLRGYGYTF.

Comments on this clone: This sample also contains other DNA sequences that code for the same CDR3. The chain couples TRBV28 to TRBJ2-3; D ambiguous. Trimming took 2 bases from V and 4 from J, leaving 1 base between them. This CDR3 comprises 11 residues. Germline V gives CDR1 MDHEN, CDR2 SYDVKM. CDR3 sequence: CASSLADTQYF. The CDR3 DNA reads as TGTGCCAGCAGTTTAGCAGATACGCAGTATTTT.

The V and J genes are TRBV6-1 and TRBJ2-7, with a possible D match to TRBD1 (6 bases). V was shortened by 8 bases and J by 2 bases, with 19 bases between the two germline ends. The CDR3 has 15 amino acids. Germline-derived CDR1 and CDR2 are MNHNS and SASEGT. The CDR3 reads CASALGPGQTYEQYF. CDR3 bases: TGTGCCAGCGCACTCGGCCCGGGACAAACCTACGAGCAGTACTTC.

This chain joins TRBV6-1 and TRBJ1-1, with 7 bases lining up with TRBD1. The CDR3 has 13 amino acids. CDR1 and CDR2 from the germline V gene are MNHNS and SASEGT. Trimming took 7 bases from V and 4 from J; bases not matched to a gene: 6. This CDR3 reads CASIGGGSTEAFF. CDR3 bases: TGTGCCAGCATAGGGGGCGGGAGCACTGAAGCTTTCTTT.

This clone was seen just once. V is TRBV28 and J is TRBJ1-4, with D possibly TRBD1 on 6 matching bases. Germline V gene sequence: CDR1 MDHEN, CDR2 SYDVKM. V was shortened by 4 bases and J by 7 bases, with 16 bases between the two germline ends. This CDR3 spans 15 amino acids. CDR3 nucleotides: TGTGCCAGCAGTTATTTACAGGGCGAAGTTGAAAAACTGTTTTTT. Protein sequence: CASSYLQGEVEKLFF.

The rearrangement joins TRBV5-6 to TRBJ2-3; the D is unclear. The CDR3 runs 14 residues. V was clipped by 2 bases and J by 0 bases, with 7 bases between them. Germline V gene lookup returns CDR1 SGHDT and CDR2 YYEEEE. In nucleotides, the CDR3 is TGTGCCAGCAGCTTAGCCACTAGCACAGATACGCAGTATTTT. This sequence encodes CASSLATSTDTQYF.

The genes are TRBV6-5 and TRBJ1-2, with D perhaps TRBD1 (5 bases). CDR3 length: 13 residues. CDR1 is MNHEY, CDR2 SVGAGI, per germline. V was trimmed by 5 bases and J by 8 bases, leaving 15 bases between them. CDR3 coding DNA: TGTGCCAGCAGTCCCCTGGGGCATTACGGCTACACCTTC. As protein: CASSPLGHYGYTF.

The chain carries TRBV6-5 and TRBJ1-2; D may be TRBD1 (6 bases). Germline V CDR1 and CDR2: MNHEY, SVGAGI. V gave up 8 bases and J gave up 1 base, with 11 bases separating them. The CDR3 has 13 residues. The CDR3 nucleotides are TGTGCCAGCTCCGCGGACAGTAACTATGGCTACACCTTC. Protein product: CASSADSNYGYTF.

This clone was picked up a small number of times. The chain couples TRBV28 to TRBJ2-7, with D possibly matching TRBD1 (5 bases). Germline V lookup: CDR1 MDHEN, CDR2 SYDVKM. The germline V and J ends were trimmed by 9 bases and 2 bases, with 32 bases remaining between them. The CDR3 runs to 19 residues. The CDR3 nucleotides read TGTGCCAGACACTCGGGCGGATACAGGACCATCAAGATTACCTACGAGCAGTACTTC. Its protein product is CARHSGGYRTIKITYEQYF.

The chain has TRBV5-1 and TRBJ1-1; TRBD1 might be the D (5 bases). Germline loops: CDR1 SGHRS, CDR2 YFSETQ. Between the trimmed V and J ends, which lost 3 bases and 1 base, there was a span of 16 bases. CDR3 length: 16 amino acids. Here the CDR3 reads CASSSQGSRSNTEAFF. DNA for the CDR3: TGCGCCAGCAGCTCCCAGGGTTCCAGATCGAACACTGAAGCTTTCTTT.

V usage is TRBV18 and J usage is TRBJ1-2; 7 bases agree with TRBD1. Germline CDR1 KGHSH, CDR2 LQKENI. This CDR3 contains 14 residues. V trimming: 2 bases; J trimming: 6 bases; junction bases outside the gene matches: 6. CDR3 sequence: CASSPIPGTDGYTF. The CDR3 nucleotides are TGTGCCAGCTCACCAATCCCGGGGACAGATGGCTACACCTTC.

The chain carries TRBV29-1 and TRBJ2-2; the D is unclear. Germline CDR1 SQVTM, CDR2 ANQGSEA. The CDR3 is 14 amino acids. The V and J ends lost 4 bases and 0 bases respectively, with 9 bases between them. CDR3 in DNA: TGCAGCGTTGCCCACAGAGCGAACACCGGGGAGCTGTTTTTT. This sequence encodes CSVAHRANTGELFF.